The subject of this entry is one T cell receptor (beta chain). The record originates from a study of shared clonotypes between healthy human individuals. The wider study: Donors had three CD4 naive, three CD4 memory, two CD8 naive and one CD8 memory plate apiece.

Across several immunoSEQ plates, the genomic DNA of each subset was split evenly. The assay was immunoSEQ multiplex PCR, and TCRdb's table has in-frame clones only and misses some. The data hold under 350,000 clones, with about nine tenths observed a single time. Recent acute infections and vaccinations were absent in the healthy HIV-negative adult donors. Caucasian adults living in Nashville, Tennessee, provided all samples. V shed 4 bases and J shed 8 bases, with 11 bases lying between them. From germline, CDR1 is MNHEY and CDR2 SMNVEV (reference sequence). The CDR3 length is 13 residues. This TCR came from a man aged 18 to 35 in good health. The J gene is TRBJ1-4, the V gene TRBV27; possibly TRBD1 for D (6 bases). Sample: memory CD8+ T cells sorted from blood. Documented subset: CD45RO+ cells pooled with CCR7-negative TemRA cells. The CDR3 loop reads CASSSRGWEKLFF. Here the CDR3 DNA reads TGTGCCAGCAGTTCTAGGGGGTGGGAAAAACTGTTTTTT. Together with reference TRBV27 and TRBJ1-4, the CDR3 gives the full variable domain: EAQVTQNPRYLITVTGKKLTVTCSQNMNHEYMSWYRQDPGLGLRQIYYSMNVEVTDKGDVPEGYKVSRKEKRNFPLILESPSPNQTSLYFCASSSRGWEKLFFGSGTQLSVL.